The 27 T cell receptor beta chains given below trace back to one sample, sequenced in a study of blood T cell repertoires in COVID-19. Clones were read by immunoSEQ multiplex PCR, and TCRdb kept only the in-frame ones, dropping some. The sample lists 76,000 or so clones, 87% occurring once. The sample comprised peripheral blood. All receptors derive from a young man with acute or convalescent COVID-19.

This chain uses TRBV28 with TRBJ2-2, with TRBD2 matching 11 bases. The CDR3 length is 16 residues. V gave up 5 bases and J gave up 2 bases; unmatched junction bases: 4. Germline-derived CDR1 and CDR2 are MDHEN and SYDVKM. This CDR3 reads CASSISGRGNTGELFF. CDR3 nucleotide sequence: TGTGCCAGCAGTATTAGCGGGAGGGGAAACACCGGGGAGCTGTTTTTT.

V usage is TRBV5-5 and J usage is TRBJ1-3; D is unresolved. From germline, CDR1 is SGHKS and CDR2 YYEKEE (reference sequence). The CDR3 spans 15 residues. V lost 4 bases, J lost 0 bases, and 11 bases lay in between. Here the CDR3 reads CASSRGEPSGNTIYF. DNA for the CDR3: TGTGCCAGCAGCCGCGGGGAACCCTCTGGAAACACCATATATTTT.

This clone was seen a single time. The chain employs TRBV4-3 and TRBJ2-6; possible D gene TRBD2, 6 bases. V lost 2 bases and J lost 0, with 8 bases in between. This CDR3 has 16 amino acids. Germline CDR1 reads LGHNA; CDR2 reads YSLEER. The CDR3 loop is CASSQSGVSGANVLTF. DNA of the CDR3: TGCGCCAGCAGCCAATCGGGGGTCTCTGGGGCCAACGTCCTGACTTTC.

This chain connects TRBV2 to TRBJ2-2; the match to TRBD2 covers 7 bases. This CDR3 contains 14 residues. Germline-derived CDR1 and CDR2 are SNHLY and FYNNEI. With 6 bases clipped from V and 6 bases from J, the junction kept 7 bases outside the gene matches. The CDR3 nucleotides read TGTGCCAGCAGCGCAAATAGCGGGTCCGGGGAGCTGTTTTTT. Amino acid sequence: CASSANSGSGELFF.

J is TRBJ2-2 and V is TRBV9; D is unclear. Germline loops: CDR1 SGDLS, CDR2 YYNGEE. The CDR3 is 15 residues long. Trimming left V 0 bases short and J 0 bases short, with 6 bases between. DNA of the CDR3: TGTGCCAGCAGCGTAGCCGGGTCGAACACCGGGGAGCTGTTTTTT. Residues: CASSVAGSNTGELFF.

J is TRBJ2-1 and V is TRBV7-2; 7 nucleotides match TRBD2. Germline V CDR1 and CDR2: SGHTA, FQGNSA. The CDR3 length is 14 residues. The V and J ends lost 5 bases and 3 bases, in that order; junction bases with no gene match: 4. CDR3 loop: CASSAGLLYNEQFF. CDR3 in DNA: TGTGCCAGCAGCGCGGGACTACTCTACAATGAGCAGTTCTTC.

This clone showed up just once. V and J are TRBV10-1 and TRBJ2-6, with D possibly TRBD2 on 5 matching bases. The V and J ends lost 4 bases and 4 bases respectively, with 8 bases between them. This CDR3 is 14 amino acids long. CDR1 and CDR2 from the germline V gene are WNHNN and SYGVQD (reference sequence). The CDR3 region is CASSGTRGANVLTF. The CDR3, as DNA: TGCGCCAGCAGTGGGACTCGAGGGGCCAACGTCCTGACTTTC.

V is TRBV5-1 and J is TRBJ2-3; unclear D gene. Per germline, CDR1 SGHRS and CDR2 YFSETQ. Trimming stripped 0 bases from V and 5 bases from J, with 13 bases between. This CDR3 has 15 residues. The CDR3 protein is CASSLASTPGDTQYF. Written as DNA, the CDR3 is TGCGCCAGCAGCTTGGCCTCAACGCCCGGAGATACGCAGTATTTT.

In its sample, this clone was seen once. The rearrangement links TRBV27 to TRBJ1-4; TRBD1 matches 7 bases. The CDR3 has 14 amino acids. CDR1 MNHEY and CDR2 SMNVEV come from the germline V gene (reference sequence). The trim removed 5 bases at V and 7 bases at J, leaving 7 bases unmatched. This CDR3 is CASSPQGRIEKLFF. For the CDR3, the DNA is TGTGCCAGCAGTCCACAGGGGCGGATTGAAAAACTGTTTTTT.

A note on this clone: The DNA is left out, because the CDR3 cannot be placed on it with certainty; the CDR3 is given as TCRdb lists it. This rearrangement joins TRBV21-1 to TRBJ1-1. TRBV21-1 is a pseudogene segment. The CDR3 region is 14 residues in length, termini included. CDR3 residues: CASSKFGGGTEAFF.

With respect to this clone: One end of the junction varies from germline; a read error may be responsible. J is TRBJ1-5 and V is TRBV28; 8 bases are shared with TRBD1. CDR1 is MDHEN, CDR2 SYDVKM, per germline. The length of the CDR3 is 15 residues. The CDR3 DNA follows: TGTGCCAGCAGTTCGCAGACAGGGGCTCATCAGCCGCAGCATTTT. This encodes CASSSQTGAHQPQHF.

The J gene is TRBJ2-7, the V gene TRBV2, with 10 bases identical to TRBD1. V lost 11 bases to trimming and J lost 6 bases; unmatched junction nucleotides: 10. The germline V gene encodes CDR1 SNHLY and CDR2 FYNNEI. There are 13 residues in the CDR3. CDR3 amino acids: CAGRQGAVGEQYF. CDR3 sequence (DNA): TGTGCCGGACGACAGGGGGCAGTAGGCGAGCAGTACTTC. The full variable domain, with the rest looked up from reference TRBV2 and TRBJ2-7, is EPEVTQTPSHQVTQMGQEVILRCVPISNHLYFYWYRQILGQKVEFLVSFYNNEISEKSEIFDDQFSVERPDGSNFTLKIRSTKLEDSAMYFCAGRQGAVGEQYFGPGTRLTVT.

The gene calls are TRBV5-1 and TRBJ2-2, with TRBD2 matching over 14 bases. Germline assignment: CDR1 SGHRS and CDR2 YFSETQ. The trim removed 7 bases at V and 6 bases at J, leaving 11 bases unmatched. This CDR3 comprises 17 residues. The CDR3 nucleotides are TGCGCCAGCCGGACCGGGACTAGCGGGAGAGGGGCCGGGGAGCTGTTTTTT. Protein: CASRTGTSGRGAGELFF.

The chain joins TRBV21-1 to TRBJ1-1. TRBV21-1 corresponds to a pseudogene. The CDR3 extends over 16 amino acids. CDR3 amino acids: CASRTPNPERPEGAFF. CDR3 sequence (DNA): TGTGCCAGCAGGACGCCAAACCCTGAACGTCCGGAGGGAGCTTTCTTT.

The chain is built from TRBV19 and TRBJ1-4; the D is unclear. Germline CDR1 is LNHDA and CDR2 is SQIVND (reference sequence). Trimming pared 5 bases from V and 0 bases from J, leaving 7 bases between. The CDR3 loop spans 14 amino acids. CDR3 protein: CASSPGSTNEKLFF. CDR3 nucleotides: TGTGCCAGTAGTCCCGGGTCAACTAATGAAAAACTGTTTTTT.

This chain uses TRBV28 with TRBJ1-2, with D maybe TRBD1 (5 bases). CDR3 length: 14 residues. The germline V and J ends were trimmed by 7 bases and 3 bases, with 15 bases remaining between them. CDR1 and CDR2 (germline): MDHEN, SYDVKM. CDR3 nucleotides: TGTGCCAGCACTCCCCTGGACAAATACTATGGCTACACCTTC. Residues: CASTPLDKYYGYTF.

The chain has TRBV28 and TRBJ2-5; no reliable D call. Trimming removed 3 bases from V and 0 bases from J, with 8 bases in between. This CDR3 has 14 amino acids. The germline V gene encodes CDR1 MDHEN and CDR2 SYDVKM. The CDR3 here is CASSLAAYQETQYF. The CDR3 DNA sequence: TGTGCCAGCAGTTTGGCGGCGTACCAAGAGACCCAGTACTTC.

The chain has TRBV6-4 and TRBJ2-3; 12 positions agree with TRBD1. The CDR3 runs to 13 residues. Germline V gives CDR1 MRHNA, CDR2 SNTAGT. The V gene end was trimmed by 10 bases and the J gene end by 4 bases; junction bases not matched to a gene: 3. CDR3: CATGTGGADTQYF. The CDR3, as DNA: TGTGCCACCGGGACAGGGGGCGCAGATACGCAGTATTTT.

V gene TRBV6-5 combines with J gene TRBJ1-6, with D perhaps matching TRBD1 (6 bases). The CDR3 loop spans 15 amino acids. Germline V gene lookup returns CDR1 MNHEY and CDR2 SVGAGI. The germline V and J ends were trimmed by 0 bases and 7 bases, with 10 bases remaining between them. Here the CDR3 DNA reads TGTGCCAGCAGTTACTCGGGGGCACAGAATTCACCCCTCCACTTT. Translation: CASSYSGAQNSPLHF.

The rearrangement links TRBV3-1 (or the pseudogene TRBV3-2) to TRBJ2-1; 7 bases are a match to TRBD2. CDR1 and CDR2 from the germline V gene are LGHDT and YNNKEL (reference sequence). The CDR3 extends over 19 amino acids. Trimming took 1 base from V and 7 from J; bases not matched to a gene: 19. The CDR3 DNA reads TGTGCCAGCAGCCAAGGCGTCTACCTGCTAGCGGTTAAGGGGAATGAGCAGTTCTTC. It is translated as CASSQGVYLLAVKGNEQFF.

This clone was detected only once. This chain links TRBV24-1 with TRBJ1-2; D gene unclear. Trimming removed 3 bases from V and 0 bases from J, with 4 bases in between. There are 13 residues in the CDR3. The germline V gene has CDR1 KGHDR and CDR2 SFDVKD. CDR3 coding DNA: TGTGCCACCAGTGATCCAGCTAACTATGGCTACACCTTC. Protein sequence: CATSDPANYGYTF.

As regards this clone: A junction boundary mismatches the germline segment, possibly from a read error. CDR3 in DNA: TGTGCCGGCAGTGCAACACTAGCGGGAGGGCCCTTAGGCTACGAGCAGTACTTC. This gives the protein CAGSATLAGGPLGYEQYF. The chain recombines TRBV2 with TRBJ2-7, with 13 bases identical to TRBD2. The germline V gene encodes CDR1 SNHLY and CDR2 FYNNEI. The CDR3 covers 18 residues.

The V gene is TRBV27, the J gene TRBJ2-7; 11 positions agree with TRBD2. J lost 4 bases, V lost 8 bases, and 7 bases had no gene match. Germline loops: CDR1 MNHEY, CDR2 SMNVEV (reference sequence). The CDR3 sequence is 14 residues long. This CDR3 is CASSGLAGVYEQYF. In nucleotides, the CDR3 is TGTGCCAGCTCTGGACTAGCGGGCGTATACGAGCAGTACTTC.

CDR3 amino acids: CAWKVAGGVVYEQYF. The CDR3 coding sequence is TGTGCCTGGAAGGTAGCGGGAGGGGTTGTCTACGAGCAGTACTTC. The genes are TRBV30 and TRBJ2-7; 11 bases line up with TRBD2. J gave up 3 bases and V 4 bases, and 8 bases lay outside the gene matches. The CDR3 has 15 amino acids. The germline gives CDR1 GTSNPN, CDR2 SVGIG (reference sequence).

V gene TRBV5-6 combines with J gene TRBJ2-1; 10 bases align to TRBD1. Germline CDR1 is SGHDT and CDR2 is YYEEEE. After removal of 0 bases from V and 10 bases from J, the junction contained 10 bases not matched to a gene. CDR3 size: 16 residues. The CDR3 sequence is CASSLGSDRGRREQFF. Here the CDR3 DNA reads TGTGCCAGCAGCTTGGGAAGCGACAGGGGGCGGAGGGAGCAGTTCTTC. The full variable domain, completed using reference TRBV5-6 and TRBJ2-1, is DAGVTQSPTHLIKTRGQQVTLRCSPKSGHDTVSWYQQALGQGPQFIFQYYEEEERQRGNFPDRFSGHQFPNYSSELNVNALLLGDSALYLCASSLGSDRGRREQFFGPGTRLTVL.

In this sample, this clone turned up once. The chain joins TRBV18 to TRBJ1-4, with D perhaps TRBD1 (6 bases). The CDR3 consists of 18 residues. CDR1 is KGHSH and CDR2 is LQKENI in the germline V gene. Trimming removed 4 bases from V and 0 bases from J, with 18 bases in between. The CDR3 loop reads CASSLLDSMKATNEKLFF. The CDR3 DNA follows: TGTGCCAGCTCACTTCTGGACAGCATGAAGGCAACTAATGAAAAACTGTTTTTT.

CDR3 sequence: CASRSGSSSPLHF. CDR3 in DNA: TGTGCCAGCAGGTCAGGGTCAAGTTCACCCCTCCACTTT. V is TRBV28 and J is TRBJ1-6, with D tentatively TRBD1 (5 bases). Germline assignment: CDR1 MDHEN and CDR2 SYDVKM. The CDR3 runs 13 residues. V was shortened by 6 bases and J by 9 bases, with 12 bases between the two germline ends.